This is a list of T cell receptor beta chains from one sample in a study of blood T cell repertoires in COVID-19. Using immunoSEQ multiplex PCR, the repertoire was profiled, and TCRdb retains in-frame clones only, with some absent. The data hold a few hundred thousand clones, with around nine tenths observed a single time. The specimen was peripheral blood. Source of these receptors: a woman aged 55-75 years with COVID-19, enrolled during active disease. The CDR3 runs from the conserved cysteine through the conserved F or W. Fields, in order: CDR3 DNA, CDR3 protein, D gene, clone size, J gene, V gene. A D gene is named only where the DNA matches it firmly. The size field is filled for only some rows; it gives once, few, many or a size class.

TGCGCCAGCAGCCAACTCCAGCCAGCGAACTACTCCTACAATGAGCAGTTCTTC,CASSQLQPANYSYNEQFF,NA,once,TRBJ2-1,TRBV4-1
TGCGCCAGCAGTAAGAATCCACCCTCGGGACAGGGAGCCATTAACTATGGCTACACCTTC,CASSKNPPSGQGAINYGYTF,TRBD1,NA,TRBJ1-2,TRBV10-2
TGTGCCAGCACAGGGGGCGATTACGAGCAGTACTTC,CASTGGDYEQYF,TRBD1,NA,TRBJ2-7,TRBV28
TGTGCCAGCAGCGCTTCGGAGGGTCTGAAGTCGCCCCAGCATTTT,CASSASEGLKSPQHF,NA,NA,TRBJ1-5,TRBV9
TGTGCCAGCAGTTTAGGGGCCGGATACTATGGCTACACCTTC,CASSLGAGYYGYTF,NA,NA,TRBJ1-2,TRBV28
TGTGCCAGCACGGAGAGGGGCAATCAGCCCCAGCATTTT,CASTERGNQPQHF,NA,NA,TRBJ1-5,TRBV2
TGTGCCAGTAGTATCGCTACCGGGACAGGGGTTTACGAGCAGTACTTC,CASSIATGTGVYEQYF,TRBD1,NA,TRBJ2-7,TRBV19
TGCGCCAGCAGCCCTACTAGCGGGGGTGCCACCGGGGAGCTGTTTTTT,CASSPTSGGATGELFF,TRBD2,NA,TRBJ2-2,TRBV5-1
TGTGCTTTTGATAGGTCTCGCCGGGGAACAAGAAAGACCCAGTACTTC,CAFDRSRRGTRKTQYF,NA,NA,TRBJ2-5,TRBV30
TGTGCCAGCAGCCGTCGAGATTCGGGCACCGGGGAGCTGTTTTTT,CASSRRDSGTGELFF,NA,NA,TRBJ2-2,TRBV5-8
TGTGCCAGCAGCGTAGGTATGGTTCGGACAGGGGGCCGGACCGGGGAGCTGTTTTTT,CASSVGMVRTGGRTGELFF,TRBD1,NA,TRBJ2-2,TRBV9
TGTGCCAGCAGTTTAGGACAGGGAGTGTGGGAGACCCAGTACTTC,CASSLGQGVWETQYF,TRBD1,NA,TRBJ2-5,TRBV27
TGTGCCAGCAGCTTAGGGACAGGGGCCTACGAGCAGTACTTC,CASSLGTGAYEQYF,TRBD1,NA,TRBJ2-7,TRBV11-2
TGTGCCAGCAGTGGGGCGAATCTGGGCACTGAAGCTTTCTTT,CASSGANLGTEAFF,NA,NA,TRBJ1-1,TRBV6-6
TGTGCCAGCAGCTTGGGGGACAGGGAGGGCTATGGCTACACCTTC,CASSLGDREGYGYTF,TRBD1,NA,TRBJ1-2,TRBV5-8
TGTGCCAGCAGCCCCCGACAGGGATACACAGATACGCAGTATTTT,CASSPRQGYTDTQYF,TRBD1,NA,TRBJ2-3,TRBV5-6
TGTGCCAGCAGTTATCGACGGGGTTCCTACAATGAGCAGTTCTTC,CASSYRRGSYNEQFF,NA,NA,TRBJ2-1,TRBV6-5
TGTGCTAGTGGTTTTTCCTCCAGGGGCACAGATACGCAGTATTTT,CASGFSSRGTDTQYF,NA,NA,TRBJ2-3,TRBV12-5
TGTGCTAGTGGTCCTCGGGGAAACACTGAAGCTTTCTTT,CASGPRGNTEAFF,NA,NA,TRBJ1-1,TRBV12-5
TGTGCCAGTAGTACTCCGGCGGGGACCCAAGAGACCCAGTACTTC,CASSTPAGTQETQYF,NA,NA,TRBJ2-5,TRBV19
TGTGCCAGCAGCTTAGGACAGGGTATTGAGGATCAGCCCCAGCATTTT,CASSLGQGIEDQPQHF,TRBD1,NA,TRBJ1-5,TRBV7-2
TGCGCCAGCAGCCAAGGGGGGGGACAGGGGTTCCCCCTCCACTTT,CASSQGGGQGFPLHF,TRBD1,few,TRBJ1-6,TRBV4-1
TGCGCCAGCAGCTTAGGGGGTCCCTACAATGAGCAGTTCTTC,CASSLGGPYNEQFF,NA,NA,TRBJ2-1,TRBV5-1
TGTGCCAGCAGCCAAGACCCTCCTGGCCCTAGCGGAGTATTGGAGACCCAGTACTTC,CASSQDPPGPSGVLETQYF,TRBD2,NA,TRBJ2-5,TRBV4-2
TGTGCCAGCAGCTTAATCCCTAGCGGGGGCACAGATACGCAGTATTTT,CASSLIPSGGTDTQYF,TRBD2,NA,TRBJ2-3,TRBV7-6
TGTGCCAGCAGCTTGACAGGGATACCCACAGATACGCAGTATTTT,CASSLTGIPTDTQYF,TRBD1,NA,TRBJ2-3,TRBV7-6
TGTGCCAGCAGCATTAGCGGGGGGGCCTCAGAGACCCAGTACTTC,CASSISGGASETQYF,TRBD2,NA,TRBJ2-5,TRBV9
TGTGCTAGCAGCTTAGGGCCAGCGACGGAGACCCAGTACTTC,CASSLGPATETQYF,NA,NA,TRBJ2-5,TRBV7-7
TGCGCCAGCAGGCGGGGGGGCGTACGGAACGAGCAGTACTTC,CASRRGGVRNEQYF,TRBD2,NA,TRBJ2-7,TRBV10-1
TGTGCCAGCAGCTTTAGAACGAACACTGAAGCTTTCTTT,CASSFRTNTEAFF,NA,NA,TRBJ1-1,TRBV11-3
TGTGCCAGCTCAGTGTGGAGGGGGGGTACTGAAGCTTTCTTT,CASSVWRGGTEAFF,NA,NA,TRBJ1-1,TRBV18
TGCGCCAGCAGCCACCTGACGGGGTCCTATGGCTACACCTTC,CASSHLTGSYGYTF,NA,NA,TRBJ1-2,TRBV4-1
TGTGCCAGCAGTGCCGACTGGAACGTTTACAATGAGCAGTTCTTC,CASSADWNVYNEQFF,NA,NA,TRBJ2-1,TRBV28
TGTGCCACCAGGGGGGGTCATAATTCACCCCTCCACTTT,CATRGGHNSPLHF,TRBD1,NA,TRBJ1-6,TRBV25-1
TGTGCCAGCAGTTTCCTCGGGGGGAACTACGAGCAGTACTTC,CASSFLGGNYEQYF,TRBD2,NA,TRBJ2-7,TRBV28
TGTGCCAGCAGTGAAGTCCAGGGATGGACTGAAGCTTTCTTT,CASSEVQGWTEAFF,NA,NA,TRBJ1-1,TRBV6-1
TGTGCCAGCAGCTTAGAGGGGACAGCAAATTATGGCTACACCTTC,CASSLEGTANYGYTF,TRBD1,few,TRBJ1-2,TRBV7-3
TGTGCCATCAAAGATCCGGGACAGCCTAACACTGAAGCTTTCTTT,CAIKDPGQPNTEAFF,TRBD1,NA,TRBJ1-1,TRBV10-3
TGCGCCAGCAGCCAAGATTTCGTCGTAGCAGGGGGCAGTGATGAAAAACTGTTTTTT,CASSQDFVVAGGSDEKLFF,TRBD1,once,TRBJ1-4,TRBV4-1
TGTGCCAGCTCACCATTGGGACAGGGGGTAGAAGCTTTCTTT,CASSPLGQGVEAFF,TRBD1,NA,TRBJ1-1,TRBV18